A selection of T cell receptor beta chains follows, all from one sample in a study of T-cell reconstitution after alpha-beta-depleted transplantation in children. TCRdb reprocessed the PCR reads via MiXCR and lists one record per CDR3 protein. The repertoire consists of over 150,000 distinct CDR3 sequences, with 11% occurring once and the leading ten covering roughly 13%. This material consisted of PBMCs, taken before TCRalphabeta/CD19-depleted stem cell transplant. The receptors shown here come from a boy aged 2 to 10 with acute myeloid leukemia, due to receive a stem cell transplant. Each CDR3 is given without its conserved first and last residue.

J | V | CDR3
TRBJ2-5 | TRBV10-3 | AISEFTGELETQY
TRBJ2-2 | TRBV3-1 | ACSGTSGSAGELF
TRBJ2-1 | TRBV20-1 | SAQREYNEQF
TRBJ1-5 | TRBV19 | ASSIDHLTGYQPQH
TRBJ1-6 | TRBV3-1 | ASLNPGQGISPLH
TRBJ2-1 | TRBV12-3/TRBV12-4 | ASSVWGASYNEQF
TRBJ2-2 | TRBV5-1 | ASSAGTGGLTGELF
TRBJ2-1 | TRBV7-8 | ASSLDGGAYNEQF
TRBJ1-4 | TRBV30 | AWSTGGREKLF
TRBJ2-5 | TRBV27 | ASGGLADQETQY
TRBJ2-3 | TRBV20-1 | SARGKRGANTDTQY
TRBJ2-1 | TRBV6-2/TRBV6-3 | ASSSRATYSNEQF
TRBJ1-1 | TRBV20-1 | SASLTGTGNTEAF
TRBJ2-1 | TRBV28 | ASTDVPGDEQF
TRBJ1-2 | TRBV29-1 | SADRGDYGYT
TRBJ1-2 | TRBV24-1 | ATSATGTGRGNGYT
TRBJ2-7 | TRBV10-3 | AISENGLQYEQY
TRBJ2-1 | TRBV11-1 | ASSLAPPTSGIYNEQF
TRBJ2-5 | TRBV11-2 | ASSPQRQGIRGVFETQY
TRBJ2-5 | TRBV18 | ASSPRSVGETQY
TRBJ1-2 | TRBV18 | ASSPGRENYGYT
TRBJ2-3 | TRBV20-1 | SAPTSGRADTQY
TRBJ1-3 | TRBV20-1 | SAEGTGNTIY
TRBJ1-1 | TRBV27 | ATADRMLQGNTEAF
TRBJ1-1 | TRBV28 | ASSLNVLTEAF
TRBJ2-1 | TRBV20-1 | SASETGAVNEQF
TRBJ1-1 | TRBV7-4 | ASILRMNTEAF
TRBJ2-5 | TRBV5-1 | ASRAHETQY
TRBJ2-3 | TRBV6-5 | ASSYRTGTDTQY
TRBJ1-1 | TRBV5-1 | ASSVGTGGTEAF
TRBJ2-5 | TRBV29-1 | SVGSGRETQY
TRBJ2-5 | TRBV12-3/TRBV12-4 | ASSPQGSTQETQY
TRBJ2-5 | TRBV7-2 | ARSFSGQETQY
TRBJ1-3 | TRBV18 | ASSPRVVENTIY
TRBJ2-1 | TRBV6-5 | ASRIKYGTGGEQF
TRBJ2-7 | TRBV20-1 | SARSSGYEQY
TRBJ2-3 | TRBV12-3/TRBV12-4 | ASRDSSTDTQY
TRBJ2-3 | TRBV20-1 | SAREWRERSTDTQY
TRBJ1-6 | TRBV18 | ASTFETGNSPLH
TRBJ1-5 | TRBV4-1 | ASGRDQPQH
TRBJ1-4 | TRBV15 | ATSRELGQIGGEKLF
TRBJ1-2 | TRBV10-3 | AISESNRAGVSYGYP
TRBJ2-2 | TRBV24-1 | ATSDSRGRDTGELF
TRBJ2-1 | TRBV2 | ASRRLAGYNEQF
TRBJ2-1 | TRBV29-1 | SVCVLAGVCVEQF
TRBJ2-5 | TRBV7-2 | ASSPRRETQY
TRBJ1-2 | TRBV5-1 | ASSGGRQYYGYT
TRBJ2-1 | TRBV9 | ASSVGTGNEQF
TRBJ2-2 | TRBV4-1 | ASSSGPDFFLDTGELF
TRBJ2-7 | TRBV5-1 | ASSWTDTAYEQY
TRBJ1-5 | TRBV12-3/TRBV12-4 | ASSPTGQLNQPQH
TRBJ1-1 | TRBV6-2/TRBV6-3 | ASSKEGLNTEAF
TRBJ2-7 | TRBV30 | AWSEIFAGGPYEQY
TRBJ2-1 | TRBV28 | ASSLLDGTYNEQF
TRBJ2-3 | TRBV7-2 | ASSHGQGRGDTQY
TRBJ1-6 | TRBV11-1 | ASSRGRIYNSPLH
TRBJ2-1 | TRBV12-3/TRBV12-4 | ASSSPTSGLYNEQF
TRBJ2-3 | TRBV11-2 | ASSRDEDTQY
TRBJ1-1 | TRBV5-1 | ASSGGQGNTEAF
TRBJ1-6 | TRBV20-1 | SSRSSYNSPLH